The T cell receptor beta chain described here comes from a study of OX40 agonist ivuxolimab in advanced cancers. On the study more broadly: Dose-escalation cases comprised hepatocellular carcinoma, melanoma, renal cell or head and neck cancer.

Generated by immunoSEQ multiplex PCR, the TCRdb table keeps only in-frame clones and is missing some. The table includes around 67,000 clones, roughly 85% detected once. V gave up 0 bases and J gave up 4 bases, with 9 bases separating them. The CDR3 has 14 residues. Germline CDR1 reads SGDLS; CDR2 reads YYNGEE. Of note for this clone: The antigen remains undetermined.

Study-wide results and caveats: Researchers did not establish what antigens the expanded peripheral T cells target.

The sequence was obtained from an adult with an advanced solid tumor such as melanoma, head and neck, liver or kidney cancer. This specimen was CD4+ or CD8+ T cells sorted from blood, taken in a trial of the OX40 agonist ivuxolimab. The rearrangement links TRBV9 to TRBJ2-3, with D perhaps assigned TRBD1 or TRBD2 (5 bases each). The CDR3 loop is CASSVGGTADTQYF. As DNA, the CDR3 is TGTGCCAGCAGCGTAGGAGGGACCGCAGATACGCAGTATTTT.